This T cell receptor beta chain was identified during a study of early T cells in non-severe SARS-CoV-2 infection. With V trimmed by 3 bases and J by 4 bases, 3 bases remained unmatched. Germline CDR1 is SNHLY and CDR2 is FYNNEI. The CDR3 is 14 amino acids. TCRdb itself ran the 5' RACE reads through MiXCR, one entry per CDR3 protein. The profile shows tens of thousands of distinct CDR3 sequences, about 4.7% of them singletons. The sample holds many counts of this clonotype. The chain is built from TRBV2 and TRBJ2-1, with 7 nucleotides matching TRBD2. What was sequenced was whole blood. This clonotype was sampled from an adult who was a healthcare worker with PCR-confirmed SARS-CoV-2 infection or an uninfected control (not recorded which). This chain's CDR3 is CASSEDGGYNEQFF. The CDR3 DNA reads TGTGCCAGCAGTGAGGACGGGGGGTACAATGAGCAGTTCTTC. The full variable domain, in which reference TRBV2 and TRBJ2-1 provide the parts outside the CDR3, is EPEVTQTPSHQVTQMGQEVILRCVPISNHLYFYWYRQILGQKVEFLVSFYNNEISEKSEIFDDQFSVERPDGSNFTLKIRSTKLEDSAMYFCASSEDGGYNEQFFGPGTRLTVL.